What follows are 31 T cell receptor beta chains derived from one specimen sequenced in a study of T cells in Graves' hyperthyroidism and ophthalmopathy. Amplification of TCR beta CDR3 regions was performed using RNA transcripts as template. The TCR CDR3 was amplified in a first-round RT-PCR using the HTBI primer set. TCRdb used MiXCR to reprocess the multiplex PCR reads, holding one entry per CDR3 protein. Of about 640,000 distinct CDR3 sequences listed, around 21% are singletons. Sequenced sample: blood. Receptors were obtained from a man aged 25-40 years with Graves' ophthalmopathy.

This clonotype has a count of ten or more. This rearrangement joins TRBV5-5 to TRBJ2-5, with 7 bases matching TRBD1. The germline gives CDR1 SGHKS, CDR2 YYEKEE (reference sequence). The CDR3 has 14 amino acids. The V and J ends lost 4 bases and 4 bases, in that order; junction bases with no gene match: 7. The CDR3 loop reads CASSRQGWRETQYF. As DNA, the CDR3 is TGTGCCAGCAGCCGACAGGGTTGGCGAGAGACCCAGTACTTC.

The sample holds many counts of this clonotype. The chain links TRBV3-1 to TRBJ2-1; perhaps TRBD2 as D (5 bases). Trimming took 0 bases from V and 3 from J, leaving 12 bases between them. The V gene's germline CDR1 is LGHDT and CDR2 YNNKEL (reference sequence). This CDR3 comprises 16 residues. CDR3 loop: CASSQEEVAIYNEQFF. The CDR3 DNA sequence: TGTGCCAGCAGCCAAGAGGAGGTAGCGATCTACAATGAGCAGTTCTTC.

Many counts were recorded for this clonotype. This chain connects TRBV28 to TRBJ2-7, with no clear D. Germline loops: CDR1 MDHEN, CDR2 SYDVKM. Trimming cost V 5 bases and J 1 base, with 9 bases left between them. The CDR3 is made up of 13 amino acids. CDR3 DNA sequence: TGTGCCAGCAGTCCACCATGGTCCTACGAGCAGTACTTC. Protein sequence: CASSPPWSYEQYF. The variable domain in full, with the rest retrieved from reference TRBV28 and TRBJ2-7, is DVKVTQSSRYLVKRTGEKVFLECVQDMDHENMFWYRQDPGLGLRLIYFSYDVKMKEKGDIPEGYSVSREKKERFSLILESASTNQTSMYLCASSPPWSYEQYFGPGTRLTVT.

The chain carries TRBV6-2 or TRBV6-3 and TRBJ1-6; TRBD1 aligns across 7 bases. CDR1 and CDR2 (germline): MNHEY, SVGEGT. This CDR3 has 16 amino acids. V trimming: 6 bases; J trimming: 0 bases; junction bases outside the gene matches: 5. This chain's CDR3 is CASRTGVSSYNSPLHF. CDR3 DNA sequence: TGTGCCAGCAGAACAGGGGTGAGCTCCTATAATTCACCCCTCCACTTT.

This clonotype has only a few counts. The gene calls are TRBV4-3 and TRBJ2-7; 7 nucleotides align to TRBD2. CDR1 is LGHNA and CDR2 is YSLEER in the germline V gene. This CDR3 is built from 15 residues. The V segment lost 1 base and the J segment 1 base; nucleotides outside the gene matches: 4. CDR3 sequence: CASSQGGLGSYEQYF. The CDR3 coding sequence is TGCGCCAGCAGCCAAGGCGGACTAGGGTCCTACGAGCAGTACTTC.

This clonotype was detected only a few times. This rearrangement joins TRBV15 to TRBJ2-3; 16 bases agree with TRBD2. This CDR3 comprises 16 residues. V trimming: 5 bases; J trimming: 4 bases; junction bases outside the gene matches: 3. The germline gives CDR1 LNHNV, CDR2 YYDKDF (reference sequence). The CDR3 sequence is CATSGGTSGRADTQYF. The CDR3 DNA follows: TGTGCCACCAGCGGAGGGACTAGCGGGAGGGCAGATACGCAGTATTTT.

This clonotype was picked up many times. The chain links TRBV6-1 to TRBJ2-7; D is perhaps TRBD2 (6 bases). Germline CDR1 is MNHNS and CDR2 is SASEGT. This CDR3 region has 16 residues. Deletions cut 8 bases from V and 2 bases from J, with 22 bases between. DNA for the CDR3: TGTGCCAGCTCAGTTACGGTAGGCGGGATCACCTACGAGCAGTACTTC. As protein: CASSVTVGGITYEQYF.

There are a few counts of this clonotype. This rearrangement joins TRBV10-3 to TRBJ2-7; perhaps TRBD2 as D (5 bases). Trimming removed 1 base from V and 7 bases from J, with 8 bases in between. The CDR3 length is 12 residues. Per germline, CDR1 ENHRY and CDR2 SYGVKD. CDR3 DNA: TGTGCCATCAGTGAGTTTGGGGAGGAGCAGTACTTC. Translating it yields CAISEFGEEQYF.

This clonotype appeared many times. This chain links TRBV2 with TRBJ2-3, with 8 bases matching TRBD2. The length of the CDR3 is 13 residues. The ends lost 8 bases at V and 1 base at J; junction bases unmatched: 2. Germline V gene lookup returns CDR1 SNHLY and CDR2 FYNNEI. CDR3 sequence reads: CASPGGRTDTQYF. The CDR3 bases are TGTGCCAGCCCGGGAGGGCGCACAGATACGCAGTATTTT. Using reference TRBV2 and TRBJ2-3 for the parts outside the CDR3, the full variable domain is EPEVTQTPSHQVTQMGQEVILRCVPISNHLYFYWYRQILGQKVEFLVSFYNNEISEKSEIFDDQFSVERPDGSNFTLKIRSTKLEDSAMYFCASPGGRTDTQYFGPGTRLTVL.

The chain combines TRBV4-3 with TRBJ2-5; TRBD1 aligns across 9 bases. The germline gives CDR1 LGHNA, CDR2 YSLEER. V gave up 1 base and J gave up 5 bases; unmatched junction bases: 5. The CDR3 runs to 15 residues. CDR3 protein: CASSQGTGVGETQYF. CDR3 DNA sequence: TGCGCCAGCAGCCAAGGGACAGGGGTTGGGGAGACCCAGTACTTC.

The chain joins TRBV6-1 to TRBJ1-4; no firm D call. CDR3 length equals 15 residues. V was shortened by 4 bases and J by 4 bases, with 13 bases between the two germline ends. Germline V gene data show CDR1 as MNHNS and CDR2 as SASEGT. The CDR3 loop is CASSATGWGNEKLFF. The CDR3 DNA is TGTGCCAGCAGTGCAACGGGTTGGGGTAATGAAAAACTGTTTTTT.

This clonotype was seen more than once but under ten times. The CDR3 DNA sequence: TGTGCCAGCAGCCCCACTAGCCGAGGGGACAATGAGCAGTTCTTC. Translation gives CASSPTSRGDNEQFF. This chain links TRBV7-4 with TRBJ2-1; D might be TRBD2 (6 bases). The CDR3 consists of 15 residues. V was clipped by 5 bases and J by 5 bases, with 16 bases between them. Per germline, CDR1 SGHVT and CDR2 SQSDAQ.

This clonotype was found a few times. One end of the junction is discordant with germline, which a read error may explain. The rearrangement joins TRBV6-1 to TRBJ2-7; tentative D call: TRBD1 (5 bases). The CDR3 loop spans 15 amino acids. Germline assignment: CDR1 MNHNS and CDR2 SASEGT. CDR3 bases: TGTGCCAGCGGTGAACAGGAAGGGTTCACTGACGAGCAGTACTTC. The encoded protein is CASGEQEGFTDEQYF.

This clonotype was detected a few times. The chain combines TRBV6-1 with TRBJ2-2; maybe TRBD2 (5 bases). Germline assignment: CDR1 MNHNS and CDR2 SASEGT. V gave up 6 bases and J gave up 2 bases, with 16 bases separating them. This CDR3 has 16 residues. The CDR3 spells CASRRVSPANTGELFF. DNA for the CDR3: TGTGCCAGCAGGAGGGTTAGCCCCGCCAACACCGGGGAGCTGTTTTTT.

V gene TRBV20-1 combines with J gene TRBJ2-7; TRBD2 matches at 11 bases. CDR3 size: 15 residues. The germline CDR1 and CDR2 sequences are DFQATT and SNEGSKA (reference sequence). The V segment lost 3 bases and the J segment 2 bases; nucleotides outside the gene matches: 6. The CDR3 DNA is TGCAGTGCTAGTGAACTAGCGGGAGACCCCTACGAGCAGTACTTC. This translates into CSASELAGDPYEQYF.

This clonotype showed up just a few times. This rearrangement joins TRBV12-5 to TRBJ2-3; maybe TRBD2 (6 bases). Germline loops: CDR1 LGHNT, CDR2 FRNRAP. Trimming cost V 3 bases and J 7 bases, with 17 bases left between them. CDR3 length: 15 amino acids. The CDR3 sequence: CASGFPGTQGYTQYF. DNA of the CDR3: TGTGCTAGTGGTTTCCCCGGGACTCAGGGATATACGCAGTATTTT.

A few counts support this clonotype. The J gene is TRBJ2-7, the V gene TRBV18; D perhaps matches TRBD2 (5 bases). V was pared by 6 bases and J by 7 bases, with 22 bases between. CDR1 KGHSH and CDR2 LQKENI come from the germline V gene. The CDR3 has 15 residues. CDR3 in DNA: TGTGCCAGCTCCCCCGGGGAGCGGCTCTTCATTGAGCAGTACTTC. It is translated as CASSPGERLFIEQYF.

This clonotype was counted at least ten times. The chain joins TRBV28 to TRBJ1-2, with D unclear. The CDR3 consists of 15 residues. CDR1 MDHEN and CDR2 SYDVKM come from the germline V gene. Deletions cut 2 bases from V and 8 bases from J, with 18 bases between. The CDR3 DNA follows: TGTGCCAGCAGTTTAGAGTGGATGAGCCTCCGGGGCTACACCTTC. Its translation is CASSLEWMSLRGYTF.

This clonotype has a count of ten or more. The chain has TRBV7-2 and TRBJ1-1; D remains ambiguous. The CDR3 contains 15 residues. Trimming pared 5 bases from V and 0 bases from J, leaving 13 bases between. Germline V gene data show CDR1 as SGHTA and CDR2 as FQGNSA. The chain's CDR3 is CASSPRFGMNTEAFF. CDR3 in DNA: TGTGCCAGCAGCCCCCGTTTTGGCATGAACACTGAAGCTTTCTTT.

This clonotype has a handful of counts. The rearrangement joins TRBV25-1 to TRBJ2-5; 8 positions match TRBD1. Trimming removed 1 base from V and 5 bases from J; junction bases left unmatched: 9. CDR1 is MGHDK, CDR2 SYGVNS, per germline. This CDR3 spans 16 amino acids. The CDR3 nucleotides are TGTGCCAGCAGTGAATCAGGGGGCGAGCCTTGGGAGACCCAGTACTTC. It translates to CASSESGGEPWETQYF.

The table lists this clonotype with many counts. The chain uses TRBV30 and TRBJ1-5, with a tentative D call TRBD1 (6 bases). The CDR3 is 13 residues long. Trimming stripped 5 bases from V and 2 bases from J, with 10 bases between. Looked up from germline, CDR1 is GTSNPN and CDR2 is SVGIG (reference sequence). The CDR3 coding sequence is TGTGCCTGGGGAACAGGGCGCAATCAGCCCCAGCATTTT. Translation: CAWGTGRNQPQHF.

This clonotype came up many times. The J gene is TRBJ2-7, the V gene TRBV3-1; 8 bases line up with TRBD2. CDR3 length equals 13 residues. CDR1 and CDR2 (germline): LGHDT, YNNKEL (reference sequence). V shed 7 bases and J 4 bases; nucleotides not matched to a gene: 6. The CDR3 nucleotides read TGTGCCAGCACTTCAGCGGGAGAGTACGAGCAGTACTTC. Translation gives CASTSAGEYEQYF.

The V and J genes are TRBV7-9 and TRBJ2-1, with TRBD2 matching 7 bases. V lost 4 bases to trimming and J lost 6 bases; unmatched junction nucleotides: 9. From germline, CDR1 is SEHNR and CDR2 FQNEAQ (reference sequence). CDR3 length: 15 amino acids. The chain's CDR3 is CASSSRGGAPNEQFF. For the CDR3, the DNA is TGTGCCAGCAGCTCGCGGGGAGGGGCCCCCAATGAGCAGTTCTTC.

This clonotype was picked up many times. This chain connects TRBV6-1 to TRBJ2-3, with 14 bases that match TRBD2. This CDR3 is built from 19 residues. Trimming took 1 base from V and 2 from J; bases not matched to a gene: 8. Germline V gene lookup returns CDR1 MNHNS and CDR2 SASEGT. As DNA, the CDR3 is TGTGCCAGCAGTGAAGGTTGGGGGGGACTAGCGGGAGTCACAGATACGCAGTATTTT. Its protein is CASSEGWGGLAGVTDTQYF.

As concerns this clonotype: A much larger clone lies a single base off, so this may be a read error. V and J are TRBV24-1 and TRBJ2-7; no reliable D call. The germline V gene encodes CDR1 KGHDR and CDR2 SFDVKD. This CDR3 is 18 amino acids long. Between the trimmed V and J ends, which lost 8 bases and 6 bases, there was a span of 31 bases. The DNA of the CDR3 is TGTGCCACCACGCCCCCCCTTAAATACGCCCGGTTAAACTGCGAGCAGTACTTC. Amino acids: CATTPPLKYARLNCEQYF.

The V and J genes are TRBV20-1 and TRBJ2-7, with 8 bases that match TRBD2. Germline CDR1 reads DFQATT; CDR2 reads SNEGSKA (reference sequence). V gave up 5 bases and J gave up 0 bases; unmatched junction bases: 6. The CDR3 has 14 amino acids. The DNA of the CDR3 is TGCAGTGCTCCAATTAGCGGGAACTCCTACGAGCAGTACTTC. Protein product: CSAPISGNSYEQYF.

This clonotype was seen many times. The chain links TRBV5-6 to TRBJ2-3, with D possibly matching TRBD2 (6 bases). This CDR3 has 16 amino acids. V was trimmed by 4 bases and J by 3 bases, leaving 18 bases between them. Germline V gene data show CDR1 as SGHDT and CDR2 as YYEEEE. Here the CDR3 reads CASSHEERAGTDTQYF. CDR3 nucleotide sequence: TGTGCCAGCAGCCACGAAGAAAGGGCGGGGACAGATACGCAGTATTTT.

Details on this clonotype: This may stem from a read error, because a much larger clone lies one nucleotide away. The chain recombines TRBV27 with TRBJ2-1; 7 nucleotides agree with TRBD2. Germline CDR1 reads MNHEY; CDR2 reads SMNVEV (reference sequence). The CDR3 totals 16 residues. The V gene end was trimmed by 3 bases and the J gene end by 2 bases; junction bases not matched to a gene: 7. CDR3 protein: CASSFRLGRPYNEQFF. The CDR3 DNA sequence: TGTGCCAGCAGTTTCCGTCTCGGGAGGCCCTACAATGAGCAGTTCTTC.

This clonotype was picked up many times. The chain has TRBV7-2 and TRBJ2-7; TRBD2 aligns across 8 bases. The CDR3 totals 15 residues. Germline V CDR1 and CDR2: SGHTA, FQGNSA. The ends lost 3 bases at V and 2 bases at J; junction bases unmatched: 6. CDR3 in DNA: TGTGCCAGCAGCTTCTCGCAGCGGGGGCCCTACGAGCAGTACTTC. Encoded protein: CASSFSQRGPYEQYF.

A few counts support this clonotype. CDR3 sequence (DNA): TGTGCCAGCAGCGTCACAGGGGGATGGACCGGGGAGCTGTTTTTT. It yields the protein CASSVTGGWTGELFF. This sequence joins TRBV12-3 or TRBV12-4 and TRBJ2-2; 8 bases are a match to TRBD1. V trimming: 6 bases; J trimming: 5 bases; junction bases outside the gene matches: 8. There are 15 residues in the CDR3.

The chain couples TRBV4-1 to TRBJ2-1; 14 bases fit TRBD2. Germline loops: CDR1 MGHRA, CDR2 YSYEKL. The CDR3 contains 16 residues. Trimming cost V 6 bases and J 8 bases; bases outside gene matches: 9. Written as DNA, the CDR3 is TGCGCCAGCAGTCTCGGACTAGCGGGAGGTGTCGATGAGCAGTTCTTC. Protein product: CASSLGLAGGVDEQFF.